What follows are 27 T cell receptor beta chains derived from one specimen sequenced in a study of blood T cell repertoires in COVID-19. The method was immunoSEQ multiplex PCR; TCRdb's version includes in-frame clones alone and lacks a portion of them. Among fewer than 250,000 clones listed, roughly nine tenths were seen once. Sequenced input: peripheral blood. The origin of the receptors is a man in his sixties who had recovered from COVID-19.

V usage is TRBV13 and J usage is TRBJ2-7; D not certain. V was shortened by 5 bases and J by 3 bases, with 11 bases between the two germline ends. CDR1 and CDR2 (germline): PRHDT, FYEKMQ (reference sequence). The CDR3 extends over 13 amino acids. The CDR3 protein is CASSPPASYEQYF. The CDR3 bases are TGTGCCAGCAGCCCCCCAGCGAGCTACGAGCAGTACTTC.

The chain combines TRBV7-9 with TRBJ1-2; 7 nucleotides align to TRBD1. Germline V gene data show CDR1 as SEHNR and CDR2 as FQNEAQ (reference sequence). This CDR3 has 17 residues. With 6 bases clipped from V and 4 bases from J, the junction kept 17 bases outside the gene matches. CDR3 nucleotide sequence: TGTGCCAGCAGGCCCCCCGCAGGGACAGAAAATACCTATGGCTACACCTTC. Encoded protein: CASRPPAGTENTYGYTF.

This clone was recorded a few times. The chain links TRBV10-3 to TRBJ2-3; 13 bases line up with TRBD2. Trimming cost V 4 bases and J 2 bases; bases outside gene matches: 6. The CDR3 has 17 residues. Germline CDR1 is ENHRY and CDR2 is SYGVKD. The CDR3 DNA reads TGTGCCATCAGTGCTACTAGCGGGGGGGCGGTCACAGATACGCAGTATTTT. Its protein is CAISATSGGAVTDTQYF.

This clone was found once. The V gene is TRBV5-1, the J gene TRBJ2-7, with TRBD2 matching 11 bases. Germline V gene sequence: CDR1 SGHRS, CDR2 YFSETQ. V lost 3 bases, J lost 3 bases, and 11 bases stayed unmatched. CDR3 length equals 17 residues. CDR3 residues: CASSSGLAGTSDYEQYF. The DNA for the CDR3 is TGCGCCAGCAGCTCTGGACTAGCGGGTACGTCAGACTACGAGCAGTACTTC.

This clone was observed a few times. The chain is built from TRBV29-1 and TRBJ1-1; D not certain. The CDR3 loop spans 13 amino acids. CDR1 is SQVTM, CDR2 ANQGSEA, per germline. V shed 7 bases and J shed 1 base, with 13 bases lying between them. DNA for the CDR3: TGCAGCGCCGGGGTGGCCTCGAACACTGAAGCTTTCTTT. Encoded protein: CSAGVASNTEAFF.

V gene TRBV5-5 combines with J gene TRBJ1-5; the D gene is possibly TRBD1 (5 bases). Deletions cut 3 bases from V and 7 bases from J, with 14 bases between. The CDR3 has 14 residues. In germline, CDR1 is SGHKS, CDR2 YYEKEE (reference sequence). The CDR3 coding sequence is TGTGCCAGCAGCTATTTTGGACGGGGGCAGCCCCAGCATTTT. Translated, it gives CASSYFGRGQPQHF.

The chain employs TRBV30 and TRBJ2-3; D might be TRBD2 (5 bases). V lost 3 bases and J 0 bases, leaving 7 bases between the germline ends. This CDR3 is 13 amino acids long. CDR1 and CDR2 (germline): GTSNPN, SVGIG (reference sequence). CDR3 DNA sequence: TGTGCCTGGAGGCGCGGGAGCACAGATACGCAGTATTTT. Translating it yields CAWRRGSTDTQYF.

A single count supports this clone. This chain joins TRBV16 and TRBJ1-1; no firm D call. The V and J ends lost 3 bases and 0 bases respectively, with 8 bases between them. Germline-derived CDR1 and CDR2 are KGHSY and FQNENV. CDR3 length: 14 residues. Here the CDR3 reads CASSHEFMNTEAFF. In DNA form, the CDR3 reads TGTGCCAGCAGCCATGAGTTCATGAACACTGAAGCTTTCTTT. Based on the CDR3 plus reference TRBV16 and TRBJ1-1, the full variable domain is GEEVAQTPKHLVRGEGQKAKLYCAPIKGHSYVFWYQQVLKNEFKFLISFQNENVFDETGMPKERFSAKCLPNSPCSLEIQATKLEDSAVYFCASSHEFMNTEAFFGQGTRLTVV.

CDR3 amino acids: CASSGSNYEQYF. CDR3 sequence (DNA): TGTGCCAGCAGCGGGTCCAACTACGAGCAGTACTTC. The rearrangement uses TRBV27 and TRBJ2-7; D gene uncertain. The V end lost 6 bases, the J end lost 3 bases, and 9 bases lay between the germline ends. CDR3 length: 12 amino acids. CDR1 and CDR2 from the germline V gene are MNHEY and SMNVEV (reference sequence).

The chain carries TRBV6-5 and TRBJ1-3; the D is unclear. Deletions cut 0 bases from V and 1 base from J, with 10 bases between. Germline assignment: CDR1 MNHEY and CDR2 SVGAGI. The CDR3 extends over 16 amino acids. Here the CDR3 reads CASSYSRVRSGNTIYF. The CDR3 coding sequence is TGTGCCAGCAGTTACTCGAGGGTCAGATCTGGAAACACCATATATTTT.

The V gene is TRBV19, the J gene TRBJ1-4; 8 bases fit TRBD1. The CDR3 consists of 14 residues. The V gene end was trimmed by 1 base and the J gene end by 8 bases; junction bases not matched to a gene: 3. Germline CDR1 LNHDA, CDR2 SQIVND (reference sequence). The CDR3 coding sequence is TGTGCCAGTAGTATAGCAGGGGGCTCGGAAAAACTGTTTTTT. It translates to CASSIAGGSEKLFF.

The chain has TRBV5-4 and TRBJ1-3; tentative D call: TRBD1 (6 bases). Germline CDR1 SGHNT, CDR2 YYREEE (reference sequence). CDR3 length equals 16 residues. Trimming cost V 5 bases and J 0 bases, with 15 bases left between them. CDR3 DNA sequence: TGTGCCAGCAGTTTTGGCGGGGGGCCCTCTGGAAACACCATATATTTT. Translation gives CASSFGGGPSGNTIYF.

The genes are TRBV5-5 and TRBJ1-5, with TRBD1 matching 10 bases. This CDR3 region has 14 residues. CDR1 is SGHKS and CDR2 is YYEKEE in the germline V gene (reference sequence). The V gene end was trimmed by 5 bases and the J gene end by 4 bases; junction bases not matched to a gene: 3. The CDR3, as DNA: TGTGCCAGCAGTCGGACAGGGGGAAATCAGCCCCAGCATTTT. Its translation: CASSRTGGNQPQHF.

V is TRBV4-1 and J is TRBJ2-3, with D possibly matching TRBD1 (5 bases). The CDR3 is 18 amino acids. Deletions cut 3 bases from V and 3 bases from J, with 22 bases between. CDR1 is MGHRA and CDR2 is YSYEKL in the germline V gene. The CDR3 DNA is TGCGCCAGCAGCCAGATGGGGCGCTTTGGGGCAGCGACAGATACGCAGTATTTT. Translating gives CASSQMGRFGAATDTQYF.

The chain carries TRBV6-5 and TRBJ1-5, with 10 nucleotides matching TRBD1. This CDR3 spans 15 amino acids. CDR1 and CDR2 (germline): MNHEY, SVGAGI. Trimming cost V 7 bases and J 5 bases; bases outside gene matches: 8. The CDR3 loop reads CASTVDRGRDQPQHF. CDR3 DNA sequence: TGTGCCAGCACCGTTGACAGGGGGCGAGATCAGCCCCAGCATTTT.

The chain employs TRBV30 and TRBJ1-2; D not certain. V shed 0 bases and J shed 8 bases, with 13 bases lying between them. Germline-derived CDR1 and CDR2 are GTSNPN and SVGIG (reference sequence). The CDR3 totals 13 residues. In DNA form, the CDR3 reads TGTGCCTGGAGTGTAAACGGGGTAGGGGGCTACACCTTC. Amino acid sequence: CAWSVNGVGGYTF.

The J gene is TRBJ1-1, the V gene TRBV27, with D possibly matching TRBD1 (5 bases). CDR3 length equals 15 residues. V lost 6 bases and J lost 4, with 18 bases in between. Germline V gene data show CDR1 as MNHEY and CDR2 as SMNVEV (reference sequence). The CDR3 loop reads CASRVPGKTGTEAFF. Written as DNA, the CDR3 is TGTGCCAGCAGGGTCCCAGGGAAGACGGGCACTGAAGCTTTCTTT.

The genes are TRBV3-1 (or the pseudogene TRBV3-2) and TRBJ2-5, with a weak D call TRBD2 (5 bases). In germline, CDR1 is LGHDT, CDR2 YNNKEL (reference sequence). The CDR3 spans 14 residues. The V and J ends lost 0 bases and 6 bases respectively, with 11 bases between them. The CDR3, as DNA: TGTGCCAGCAGCCAAGATCTAGCAGGCAAGACCCAGTACTTC. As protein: CASSQDLAGKTQYF.

CDR3 bases: TGCGCCAGCAGTGGCACGGGACAGGGGTGTCAGCCCCAGCATTTT. Translated: CASSGTGQGCQPQHF. The J gene is TRBJ1-5, the V gene TRBV10-1; the match to TRBD1 covers 10 bases. Trimming removed 4 bases from V and 6 bases from J; junction bases left unmatched: 6. The CDR3 has 15 residues. Germline V lookup: CDR1 WNHNN, CDR2 SYGVQD (reference sequence).

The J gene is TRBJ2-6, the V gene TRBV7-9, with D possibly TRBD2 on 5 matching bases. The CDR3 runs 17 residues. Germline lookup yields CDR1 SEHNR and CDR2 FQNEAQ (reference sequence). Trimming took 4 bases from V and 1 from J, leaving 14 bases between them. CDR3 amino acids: CASSSGLSLSGANVLTF. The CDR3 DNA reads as TGTGCCAGCAGCTCCGGACTTTCTTTATCTGGGGCCAACGTCCTGACTTTC.

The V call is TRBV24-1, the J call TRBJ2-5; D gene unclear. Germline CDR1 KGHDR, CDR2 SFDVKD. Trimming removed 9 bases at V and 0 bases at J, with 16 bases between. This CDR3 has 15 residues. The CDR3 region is CATGNSDKYQETQYF. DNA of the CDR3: TGTGCCACCGGTAACTCTGATAAGTACCAAGAGACCCAGTACTTC.

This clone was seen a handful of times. CDR3 region: CASSTGTGRQPQHF. DNA for the CDR3: TGTGCCAGCAGTACAGGGACAGGGAGACAGCCCCAGCATTTT. The chain combines TRBV6-5 with TRBJ1-5, with TRBD1 matching over 9 bases. J gave up 7 bases and V 5 bases, and 6 bases lay outside the gene matches. This CDR3 has 14 amino acids. Germline V gene data show CDR1 as MNHEY and CDR2 as SVGAGI.

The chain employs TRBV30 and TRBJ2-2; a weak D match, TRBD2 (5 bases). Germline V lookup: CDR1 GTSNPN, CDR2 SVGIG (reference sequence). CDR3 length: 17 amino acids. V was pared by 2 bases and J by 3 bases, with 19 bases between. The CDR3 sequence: CAWSPAGLLRYTGELFF. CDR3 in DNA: TGTGCCTGGAGTCCCGCCGGACTCTTGAGGTACACCGGGGAGCTGTTTTTT.

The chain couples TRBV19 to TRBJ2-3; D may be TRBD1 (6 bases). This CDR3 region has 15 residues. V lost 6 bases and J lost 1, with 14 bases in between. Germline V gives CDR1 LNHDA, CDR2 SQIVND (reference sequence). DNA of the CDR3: TGTGCCAGTAGAGTCCGGGACACCGGCACAGATACGCAGTATTTT. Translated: CASRVRDTGTDTQYF. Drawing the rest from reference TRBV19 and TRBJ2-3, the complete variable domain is DGGITQSPKYLFRKEGQNVTLSCEQNLNHDAMYWYRQDPGQGLRLIYYSQIVNDFQKGDIAEGYSVSREKKESFPLTVTSAQKNPTAFYLCASRVRDTGTDTQYFGPGTRLTVL.

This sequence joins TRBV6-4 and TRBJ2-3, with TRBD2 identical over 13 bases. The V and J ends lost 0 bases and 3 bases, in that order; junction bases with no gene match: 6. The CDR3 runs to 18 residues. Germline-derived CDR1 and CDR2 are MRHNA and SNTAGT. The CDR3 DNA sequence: TGTGCCAGCAGTGACTCGACCCGGACTAGCGGGGGAACAGATACGCAGTATTTT. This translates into CASSDSTRTSGGTDTQYF.

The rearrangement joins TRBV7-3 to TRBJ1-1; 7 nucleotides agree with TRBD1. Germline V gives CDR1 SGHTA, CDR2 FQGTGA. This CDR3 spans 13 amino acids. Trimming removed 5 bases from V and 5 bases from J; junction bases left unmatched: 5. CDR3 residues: CASSPAGGTEAFF. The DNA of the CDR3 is TGTGCCAGCAGCCCCGCAGGGGGAACTGAAGCTTTCTTT.

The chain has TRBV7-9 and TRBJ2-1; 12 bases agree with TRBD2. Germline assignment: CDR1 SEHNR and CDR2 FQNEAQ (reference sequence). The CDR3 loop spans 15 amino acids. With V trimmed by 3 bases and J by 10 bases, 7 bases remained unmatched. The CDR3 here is CASSFASGRAWEQFF. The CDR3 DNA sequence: TGTGCCAGCAGCTTCGCTAGCGGGAGGGCCTGGGAGCAGTTCTTC.